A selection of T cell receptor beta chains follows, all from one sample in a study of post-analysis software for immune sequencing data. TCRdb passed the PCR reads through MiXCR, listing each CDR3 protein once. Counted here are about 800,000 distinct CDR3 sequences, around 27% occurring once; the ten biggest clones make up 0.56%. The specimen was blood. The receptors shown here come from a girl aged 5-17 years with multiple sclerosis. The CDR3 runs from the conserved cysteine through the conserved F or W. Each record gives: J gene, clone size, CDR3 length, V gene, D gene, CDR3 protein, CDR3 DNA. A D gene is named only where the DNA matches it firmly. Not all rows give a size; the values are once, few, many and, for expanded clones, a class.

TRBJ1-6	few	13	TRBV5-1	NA	CASSFDGNSPLHF	TGCGCCAGCAGCTTTGATGGGAACTCACCCCTCCACTTT
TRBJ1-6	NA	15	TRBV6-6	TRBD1	CASSYGTVYNSPLHF	TGTGCCAGCAGTTACGGGACAGTCTATAATTCACCCCTCCACTTT
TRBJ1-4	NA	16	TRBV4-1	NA	CASSQPTTATTEKLFF	TGCGCCAGCAGCCAGCCTACTACAGCGACCACGGAAAAACTGTTTTTT
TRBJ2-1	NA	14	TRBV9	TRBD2	CASSPGTTCPGQFF	TGTGCCAGCAGCCCCGGGACTACTTGTCCGGGGCAGTTCTTC
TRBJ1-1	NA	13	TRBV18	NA	CASGVLISTEAFF	TGTGCCAGCGGCGTTTTGATCAGCACTGAAGCTTTCTTT
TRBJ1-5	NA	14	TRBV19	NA	CASRRQNSNQPQHF	TGTGCCAGTAGACGACAGAATAGCAATCAGCCCCAGCATTTT
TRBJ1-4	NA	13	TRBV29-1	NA	CSAMDSPNEKLFF	TGCAGCGCCATGGACAGCCCTAATGAAAAACTGTTTTTT
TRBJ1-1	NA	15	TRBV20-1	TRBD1	CSASSGQDWDTEAFF	TGCAGTGCTAGCTCCGGACAGGATTGGGACACTGAAGCTTTCTTT
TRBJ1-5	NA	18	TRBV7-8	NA	CASSLGGWSGSGNQPQHF	TGTGCCAGCAGCTTGGGGGGATGGTCCGGAAGCGGCAATCAGCCCCAGCATTTT
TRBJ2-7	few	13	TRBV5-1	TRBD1	CASKDRSDYEQYF	TGCGCCAGCAAGGACAGGAGCGACTACGAGCAGTACTTC
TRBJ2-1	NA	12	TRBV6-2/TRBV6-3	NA	CVSSVVRDEQFF	TGTGTCAGCAGTGTGGTGCGGGATGAGCAGTTCTTC
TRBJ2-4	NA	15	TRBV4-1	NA	CASSQDGTGQNVQYF	TGCGCCAGCAGCCAAGATGGGACGGGACAAAACGTTCAGTACTTC
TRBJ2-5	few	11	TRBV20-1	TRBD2	CSARARREQYF	TGCAGTGCTAGAGCGCGGCGGGAGCAGTACTTC
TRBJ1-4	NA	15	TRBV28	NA	CASSSAGRANEKLFF	TGTGCCAGCAGTTCCGCGGGGAGGGCTAATGAAAAACTGTTTTTT
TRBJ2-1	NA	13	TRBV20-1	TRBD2	CTGTSGGHNEQFF	TGCACCGGGACTAGCGGAGGGCACAATGAGCAGTTCTTC
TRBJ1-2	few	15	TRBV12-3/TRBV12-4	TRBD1	CASSHSGGRIYGYTF	TGTGCCAGCAGTCATTCAGGGGGACGGATCTATGGCTACACCTTC
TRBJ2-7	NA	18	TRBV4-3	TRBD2	CASSQTGTSGPRTYEQYF	TGCGCCAGCAGCCAAACCGGGACTAGCGGACCTCGGACCTACGAGCAGTACTTC
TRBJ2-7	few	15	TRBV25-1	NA	CASSDLTGISYEQYF	TGTGCCAGCAGTGACCTGACGGGCATCTCCTACGAGCAGTACTTC
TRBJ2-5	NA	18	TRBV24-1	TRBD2	CATSDLPRLAGVRETQYF	TGTGCCACCAGTGATTTGCCGCGACTAGCGGGAGTTCGAGAGACCCAGTACTTC
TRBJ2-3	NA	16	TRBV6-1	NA	CAGSETLGPGTDTQYF	TGTGCCGGCAGTGAAACGTTGGGACCTGGCACAGATACGCAGTATTTT
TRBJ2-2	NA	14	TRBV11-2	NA	CASSKERGSGELFF	TGTGCCAGCAGCAAAGAACGGGGGTCCGGGGAGCTGTTTTTT
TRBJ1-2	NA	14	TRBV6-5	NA	CASSFWPPQAGYTF	TGTGCCAGCAGTTTTTGGCCACCACAGGCTGGCTACACCTTC
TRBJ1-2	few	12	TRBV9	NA	CASSVGIHGYTF	TGTGCCAGCAGCGTAGGCATTCATGGCTACACCTTC
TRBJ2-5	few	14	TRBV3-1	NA	CASSQDGGVETQYF	TGTGCCAGCAGCCAAGATGGAGGGGTAGAGACCCAGTACTTC
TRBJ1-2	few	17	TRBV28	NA	CASSSPRQLLANYGYTF	TGTGCCAGCAGTTCCCCGAGGCAGCTATTAGCTAACTATGGCTACACCTTC
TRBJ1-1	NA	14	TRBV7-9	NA	CASSFVGVNTEAFF	TGTGCCAGCAGCTTTGTGGGGGTGAACACTGAAGCTTTCTTT
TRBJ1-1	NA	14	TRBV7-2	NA	CASSFGRKNTEAFF	TGTGCCAGCAGCTTCGGTAGAAAGAACACTGAAGCTTTCTTT
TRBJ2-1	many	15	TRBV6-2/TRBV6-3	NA	CASSPKGGAFNEQFF	TGTGCCAGCAGCCCCAAGGGGGGGGCCTTCAATGAGCAGTTCTTC
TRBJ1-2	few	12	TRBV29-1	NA	CSVVAGNYGYTF	TGCAGCGTTGTAGCGGGGAACTATGGCTACACCTTC
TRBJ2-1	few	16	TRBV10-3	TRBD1	CAISESGQGARYEQFF	TGTGCCATCAGTGAGTCGGGACAGGGGGCGCGCTATGAGCAGTTCTTC
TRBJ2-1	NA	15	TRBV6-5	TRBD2	CASRRTSGGIYEQFF	TGTGCCAGCAGGCGGACTAGCGGGGGGATCTATGAGCAGTTCTTC
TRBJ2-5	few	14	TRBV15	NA	CATSRGSGQETQYF	TGTGCCACCAGCAGAGGTTCTGGGCAAGAGACCCAGTACTTC
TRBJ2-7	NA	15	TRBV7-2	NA	CASSSRPSLSDEQYF	TGTGCCAGCAGTTCGAGACCCTCCCTCAGCGACGAGCAGTACTTC
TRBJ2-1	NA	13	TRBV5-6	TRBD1	CASSFGQGTEQFF	TGTGCCAGCAGCTTCGGACAGGGGACTGAGCAGTTCTTC
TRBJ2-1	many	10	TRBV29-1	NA	CSVEINEQFF	TGCAGCGTTGAGATCAATGAGCAGTTCTTC
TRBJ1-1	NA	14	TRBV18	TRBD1	CASSLGTGMTEAFF	TGTGCCAGCTCACTCGGGACAGGGATGACTGAAGCTTTCTTT
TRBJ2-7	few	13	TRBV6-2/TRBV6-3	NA	CASSSTPGSEQYF	TGTGCCAGCAGCTCCACTCCAGGCTCCGAGCAGTACTTC
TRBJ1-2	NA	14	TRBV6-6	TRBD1	CVSSYDRETYGYTF	TGTGTCAGCAGTTATGACAGGGAAACCTATGGCTACACCTTC
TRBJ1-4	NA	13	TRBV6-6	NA	CASLFAGAEKLFF	TGTGCCAGCCTATTTGCGGGTGCTGAAAAACTGTTTTTT
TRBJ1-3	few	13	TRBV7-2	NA	CASSESSGNTIYF	TGTGCCAGCAGCGAGAGCTCTGGAAACACCATATATTTT
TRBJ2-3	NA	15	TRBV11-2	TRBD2	CASSGRGGAADTQYF	TGTGCCAGCAGCGGACGCGGGGGGGCGGCGGATACGCAGTATTTT
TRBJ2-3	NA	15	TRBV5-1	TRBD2	CASALAGVPTDTQYF	TGCGCCAGCGCACTAGCGGGAGTCCCCACAGATACGCAGTATTTT
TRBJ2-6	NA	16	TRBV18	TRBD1	CASSQNRGTGANVLTF	TGTGCCAGCTCACAAAACAGGGGGACTGGGGCCAACGTCCTGACTTTC
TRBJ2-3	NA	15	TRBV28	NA	CASSPGPNPTDTQYF	TGTGCCAGCAGCCCGGGACCGAACCCCACAGATACGCAGTATTTT
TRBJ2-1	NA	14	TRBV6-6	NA	CASSPLGGRYEQFF	TGTGCCAGCAGTCCCCTAGGGGGGAGGTATGAGCAGTTCTTC
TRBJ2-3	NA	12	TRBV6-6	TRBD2	CAARGGGHTQYF	TGTGCCGCCCGGGGGGGCGGACATACGCAGTATTTT
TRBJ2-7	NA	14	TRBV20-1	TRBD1	CSARGTGGAYEQYF	TGCAGTGCTAGAGGGACAGGGGGCGCCTACGAGCAGTACTTC
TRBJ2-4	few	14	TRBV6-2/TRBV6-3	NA	CASSYTGYYNIQYF	TGTGCCAGCAGTTACACGGGATATTACAACATTCAGTACTTC
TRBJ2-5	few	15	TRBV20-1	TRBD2	CSARDGGRDQETQYF	TGCAGTGCTAGAGATGGCGGGAGGGATCAAGAGACCCAGTACTTC
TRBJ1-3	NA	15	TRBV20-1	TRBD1	CSARGTELSGNTIYF	TGCAGTGCTAGGGGGACAGAACTCTCTGGAAACACCATATATTTT
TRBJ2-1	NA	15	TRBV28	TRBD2	CASRPRESVAHEQFF	TGTGCCAGCAGGCCGCGGGAGTCCGTTGCTCATGAGCAGTTCTTC
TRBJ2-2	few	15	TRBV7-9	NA	CASSLQGGYTGELFF	TGTGCCAGCAGCTTACAAGGCGGTTACACCGGGGAGCTGTTTTTT
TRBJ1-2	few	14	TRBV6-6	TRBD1	CASARTGPGDGYTF	TGTGCCAGCGCCCGGACAGGGCCTGGGGATGGCTACACCTTC
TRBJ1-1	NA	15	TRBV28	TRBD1	CASRPRGGDYFEAFF	TGTGCCAGCAGACCCAGGGGGGGCGATTACTTTGAAGCTTTCTTT
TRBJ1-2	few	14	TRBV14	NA	CASSHSTLHRSYTF	TGTGCCAGCAGCCATTCGACCCTCCACAGGTCCTACACCTTC
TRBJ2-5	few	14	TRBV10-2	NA	CASSGWANEETQYF	TGCGCCAGCAGTGGGTGGGCAAACGAAGAGACCCAGTACTTC
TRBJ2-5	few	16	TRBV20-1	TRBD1	CSARPPRDRGIGTQYF	TGCAGTGCTAGACCTCCAAGGGACAGGGGGATAGGGACCCAGTACTTC
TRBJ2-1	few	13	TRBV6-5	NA	CASSRLPDGEQFF	TGTGCCAGCAGTCGACTCCCGGACGGTGAGCAGTTCTTC
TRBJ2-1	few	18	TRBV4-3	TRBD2	CASSQRRLAGVPSNEQFF	TGCGCCAGCAGCCAACGTCGACTAGCGGGGGTCCCTTCGAATGAGCAGTTCTTC
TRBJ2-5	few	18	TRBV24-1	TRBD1	CATSELPQGQWGTETQYF	TGTGCCACCAGTGAGCTCCCCCAGGGACAGTGGGGGACAGAGACCCAGTACTTC